Sequencing of this T cell receptor (beta chain) was carried out in a study of human T cells and chemical hapten exposure. Study-level points and caveats: Alopecia affected the donors, so their immune response may differ from healthy people's.

Time point of the sample: patch test 2, 6 weeks after DPC sensitization. Described treatment: therapeutic diphenylcyclopropenone sensitization with weekly scalp DPC. About this clonotype itself: Its antigen is as yet unknown.

As handled by the study authors: The median was roughly 91,000 TCRs per sample, ranging roughly 23,224 to 690,600. TCRdb reprocessed the RACE reads with MiXCR, giving one entry per CDR3 protein. TCRdb assigned the V and J calls; the authors' analysis was not used. The table shows about 89,000 distinct CDR3 sequences, with about 10% occurring only once. V was pared by 5 bases and J by 5 bases, with 3 bases of the junction left unmatched. The CDR3 runs 13 residues. Germline V gene lookup returns CDR1 ENHRY and CDR2 SYGVKD. The TCR originated in a man aged 35 to 55 with alopecia areata. Some clones in this sample may be carry-over from other donors' samples. Here the sequenced sample was whole blood, taken in connection with sensitization to the hapten diphenylcyclopropenone (DPC). This chain connects TRBV10-3 to TRBJ2-5; 9 bases are a match to TRBD2. The CDR3 nucleotides read TGTGCCATCAGTTTAGCGGGGGAGGAGACCCAGTACTTC. This translates into CAISLAGEETQYF.